This TCR beta chain is from a study of early T cells in non-severe SARS-CoV-2 infection. About the study: Sequenced bulk RNA came from whole blood that was unsorted, and chains were unpaired.

One entry per CDR3 protein, called by TCRdb with MiXCR from the 5' RACE reads. The sample lists some 76,000 distinct CDR3 sequences, roughly 13% occurring once. Germline CDR1 is MNHNS and CDR2 is SASEGT. This CDR3 is 12 amino acids long. Trimming removed 6 bases from V and 4 bases from J, with 8 bases in between. This clonotype was counted at least ten times. The sequencing input was whole blood. The V call is TRBV6-1, the J call TRBJ2-3; D not resolved. This receptor was identified in an adult who was a healthcare worker with PCR-confirmed SARS-CoV-2 infection or an uninfected control (not recorded which). For the CDR3, the DNA is TGTGCCAGCAGAAAAGGAGCAGATACGCAGTATTTT. It translates to CASRKGADTQYF.